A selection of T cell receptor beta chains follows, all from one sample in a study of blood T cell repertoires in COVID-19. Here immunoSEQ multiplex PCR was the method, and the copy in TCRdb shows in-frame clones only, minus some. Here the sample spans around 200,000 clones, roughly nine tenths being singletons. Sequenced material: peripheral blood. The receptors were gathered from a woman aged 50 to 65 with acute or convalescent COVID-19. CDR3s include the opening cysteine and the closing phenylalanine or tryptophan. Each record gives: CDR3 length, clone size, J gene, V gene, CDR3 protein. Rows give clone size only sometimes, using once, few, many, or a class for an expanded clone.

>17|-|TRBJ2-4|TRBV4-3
CASSQLAGGPPLNIQYF
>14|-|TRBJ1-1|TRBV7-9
CASSFLGQGTEAFF
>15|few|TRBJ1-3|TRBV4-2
CASSQGQGSGNTIYF
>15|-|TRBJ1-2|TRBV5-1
CASSLGQGLGYGYTF
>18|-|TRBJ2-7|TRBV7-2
CASSLGGAGRVINYEQYF
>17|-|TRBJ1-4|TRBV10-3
CAISESRSDRANEKLFF
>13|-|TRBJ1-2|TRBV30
CAWSVGGGGGYTF
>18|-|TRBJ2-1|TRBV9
CASSVFRTSGSSYNEQFF
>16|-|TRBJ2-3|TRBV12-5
CASGLVLTSNTDTQYF
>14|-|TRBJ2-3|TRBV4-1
CASSQAGGTDTQYF
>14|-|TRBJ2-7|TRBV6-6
CASNNAGTGSGQYF
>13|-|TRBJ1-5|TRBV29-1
CSVGPGGNQPQHF
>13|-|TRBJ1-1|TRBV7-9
CASSLGANTEAFF
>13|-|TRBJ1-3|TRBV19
CASSITGGNTIYF
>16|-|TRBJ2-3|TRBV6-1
CASSVSPRALADTQYF
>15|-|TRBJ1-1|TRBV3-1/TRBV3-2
CASSQGRVLNTEAFF
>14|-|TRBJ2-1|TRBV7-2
CASSPEGSYNEQFF
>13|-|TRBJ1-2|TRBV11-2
CASSEQIEYGYTF
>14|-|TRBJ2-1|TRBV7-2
CASSLALAGDEQFF
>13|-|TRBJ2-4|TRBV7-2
CASSFGTSGVQYF
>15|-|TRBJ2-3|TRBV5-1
CASSFNLGGTDTQYF
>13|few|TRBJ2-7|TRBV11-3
CASSFAGGYEQYF
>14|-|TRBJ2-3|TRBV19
CASRDRGKTDTQYF
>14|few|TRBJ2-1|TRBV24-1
CATSDFVNGGEQFF
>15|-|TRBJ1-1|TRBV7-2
CASSLVMGVNTEAFF
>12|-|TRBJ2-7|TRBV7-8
CASSFLDYEQYF
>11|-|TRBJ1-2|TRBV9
CASSSPQGYTF
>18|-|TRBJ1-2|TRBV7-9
CATIGSRRPGQPNYGYTF
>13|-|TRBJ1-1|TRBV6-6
CASSYRQGPEAFF
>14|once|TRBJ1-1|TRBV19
CASSDGTPNTEAFF
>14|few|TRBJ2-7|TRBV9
CASTQGQRNYEQYF
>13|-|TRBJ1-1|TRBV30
CAWSVLRRSEAFF
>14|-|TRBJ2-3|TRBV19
CAISNGGRTDTQYF
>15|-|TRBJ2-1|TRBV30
CAWSVLAGSYNEQFF
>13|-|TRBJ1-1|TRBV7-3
CASSQDRWTEAFF
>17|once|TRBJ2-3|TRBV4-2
CASSQDGTSGVADTQYF
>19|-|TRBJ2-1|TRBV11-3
CASSLELGLAGVSYNEQFF
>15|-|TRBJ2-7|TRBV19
CASSISSWGGYEQYF
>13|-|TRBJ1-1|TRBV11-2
CASSLTGRTEAFF
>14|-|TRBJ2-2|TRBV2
CASRAGSGTGELFF
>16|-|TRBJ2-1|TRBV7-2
CASSFDSGTPSNEQFF
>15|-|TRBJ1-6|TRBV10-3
CAISDQSTGGSPLHF
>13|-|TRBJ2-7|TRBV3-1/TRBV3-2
CASSQGGLYEQYF
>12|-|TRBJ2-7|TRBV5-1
CASSLGQYEQYF
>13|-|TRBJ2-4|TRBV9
CASSPGQGDIQYF
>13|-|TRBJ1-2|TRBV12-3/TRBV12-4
CASSPGQGHGYTF
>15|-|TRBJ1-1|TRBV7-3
CASSLRQGASSEAFF
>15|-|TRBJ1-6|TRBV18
CASSPLGQGNSPLHF
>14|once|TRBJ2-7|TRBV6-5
CASSYRGRDYEQYF
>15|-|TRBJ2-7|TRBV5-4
CASSGGTSDSYEQYF
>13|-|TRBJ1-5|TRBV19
CASSQGVGQPQHF
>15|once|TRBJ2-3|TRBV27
CASSSGVAGGSTQYF
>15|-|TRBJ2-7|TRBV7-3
CASSLGAVYSYEQYF
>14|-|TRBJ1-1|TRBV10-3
CAISPGERPLEAFF
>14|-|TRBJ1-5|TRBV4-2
CASSRGQGNEPQHF
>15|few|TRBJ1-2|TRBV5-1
CASSLLSGGNYGYTF
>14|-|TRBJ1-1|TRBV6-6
CATWTDRVGTEAFF
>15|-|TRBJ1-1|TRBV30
CAWSVWTGLNTEAFF
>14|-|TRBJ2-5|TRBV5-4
CASSLGGLWETQYF